This entry lists 7 T cell receptor beta chains sequenced from one sample in a study of cytomegalovirus exposure and HLA in healthy donors. Primers for the PCR totalled 60 Vbeta and 13 Jbeta. The assay was immunoSEQ multiplex PCR, and TCRdb's table has in-frame clones only and misses some. The sample contains approximately 150,000 clones, approximately 81% of which appear only once. The sequencing sample was made of PBMCs. The receptors derive from a boy aged 2 to 10 in good health and CMV-seronegative.

Points on this clone: In the same sample, other DNA sequences code for this CDR3. The V gene is TRBV5-6, the J gene TRBJ1-2, with a tentative D call TRBD1 (5 bases). From germline, CDR1 is SGHDT and CDR2 YYEEEE. The CDR3 runs 16 residues. V shed 4 bases and J shed 4 bases, with 20 bases lying between them. CDR3 bases: TGTGCCAGCAGCCTCACAATTGACAGATGGGGCTATGGCTACACCTTC. Translated, it gives CASSLTIDRWGYGYTF. The full variable domain, rest sourced from reference TRBV5-6 and TRBJ1-2, is DAGVTQSPTHLIKTRGQQVTLRCSPKSGHDTVSWYQQALGQGPQFIFQYYEEEERQRGNFPDRFSGHQFPNYSSELNVNALLLGDSALYLCASSLTIDRWGYGYTFGSGTRLTVV.

This chain uses TRBV10-3 with TRBJ2-5, with D perhaps TRBD2 (5 bases). The CDR3 is 16 amino acids. V was shortened by 0 bases and J by 9 bases, with 20 bases between the two germline ends. From germline, CDR1 is ENHRY and CDR2 SYGVKD. The CDR3 DNA follows: TGTGCCATCAGTGAGTCGATTCCCGCGCGGGTCAGCGCCCAGTACTTC. Amino acids: CAISESIPARVSAQYF.

The V and J genes are TRBV5-4 and TRBJ1-1; TRBD1 agrees at 7 bases. Trimming removed 3 bases from V and 6 bases from J; junction bases left unmatched: 2. CDR1 SGHNT and CDR2 YYREEE come from the germline V gene (reference sequence). The CDR3 has 12 residues. CDR3 in DNA: TGTGCCAGCAGCTCACAGGGGCCTGAAGCTTTCTTT. It is translated as CASSSQGPEAFF.

This clone appeared a few times. The V call is TRBV28, the J call TRBJ1-2; D remains unclear. Germline loops: CDR1 MDHEN, CDR2 SYDVKM. CDR3 length: 13 amino acids. Trimming shortened V by 6 bases and J by 4 bases, and 12 bases separated the two germline ends. The CDR3 protein is CASRLGSIYGYTF. DNA for the CDR3: TGTGCCAGCAGGTTAGGTAGTATCTATGGCTACACCTTC.

The chain joins TRBV4-3 to TRBJ2-7, with 8 bases fitting TRBD2. Losses at the gene ends were 0 bases for V and 6 bases for J; bases not matched to a gene: 16. This CDR3 is built from 18 residues. Germline CDR1 is LGHNA and CDR2 is YSLEER. Written as DNA, the CDR3 is TGCGCCAGCAGCCAAGATATTTTGAGGGCGGGAGGTGCCGGCGAGCAGTACTTC. As protein: CASSQDILRAGGAGEQYF.

The V and J genes are TRBV6-4 and TRBJ2-2; tentatively, D is TRBD1 (5 bases). The CDR3 totals 14 residues. The V gene's germline CDR1 is MRHNA and CDR2 SNTAGT. V was shortened by 2 bases and J by 4 bases, with 8 bases between the two germline ends. The CDR3 spells CASSDRGATGELFF. In nucleotides, the CDR3 is TGTGCCAGCAGTGACAGGGGTGCCACCGGGGAGCTGTTTTTT.

V and J are TRBV19 and TRBJ2-3, with D maybe TRBD2 (7 bases). The ends were cut back, 5 bases at V and 1 base at J, with 10 bases in the middle. The CDR3 contains 14 residues. The V gene's germline CDR1 is LNHDA and CDR2 SQIVND (reference sequence). The CDR3 protein is CASSLGGRTDTQYF. DNA of the CDR3: TGTGCCAGTAGTCTGGGGGGGCGCACAGATACGCAGTATTTT.